What follows are 18 T cell receptor beta chains derived from one specimen sequenced in a study of cytomegalovirus exposure and HLA in healthy donors. PCR employed 60 Vbeta and 13 Jbeta primers. Sequencing used immunoSEQ multiplex PCR; TCRdb keeps in-frame clones, though not all of them. Counted here are about 130,000 clones, roughly 80% occurring once; the ten biggest clones make up 3.1%. Material: PBMCs. Receptors were obtained from a man aged 40-49 years in good health and CMV-seronegative.

This clone was recorded once. The CDR3 DNA reads as TGTGCCAGCAGCGTAGCTTTCAGCGCGTCGCAGCCCCAGCATTTT. This encodes CASSVAFSASQPQHF. This chain uses TRBV9 with TRBJ1-5; the D is unclear. This CDR3 has 15 amino acids. Germline V lookup: CDR1 SGDLS, CDR2 YYNGEE. Trimming took 0 bases from V and 7 from J, leaving 14 bases between them.

The chain has TRBV19 and TRBJ1-1; the match to TRBD1 covers 7 bases. This CDR3 comprises 18 residues. Germline V gives CDR1 LNHDA, CDR2 SQIVND (reference sequence). Trimming at V came to 0 bases and at J to 2 bases, leaving 12 bases not matched to a gene. The CDR3 DNA reads as TGTGCCAGTAGTATAGATCTCCGGCCAGGGGGAGTTAACACTGAAGCTTTCTTT. It translates to CASSIDLRPGGVNTEAFF.

The rearrangement links TRBV29-1 to TRBJ2-1, with 7 nucleotides matching TRBD2. The V and J ends lost 7 bases and 2 bases, in that order; junction bases with no gene match: 14. The CDR3 sequence is 16 residues long. In germline, CDR1 is SQVTM, CDR2 ANQGSEA. The CDR3: CSARRAGAPTYNEQFF. The CDR3 nucleotides read TGCAGCGCCCGCAGGGCGGGAGCTCCAACCTACAATGAGCAGTTCTTC.

This rearrangement joins TRBV5-6 to TRBJ2-1; D remains unclear. The V end lost 0 bases, the J end lost 5 bases, and 12 bases lay between the germline ends. Germline V gene sequence: CDR1 SGHDT, CDR2 YYEEEE. CDR3 size: 15 residues. CDR3 amino acids: CASSLGPDNHNEQFF. DNA of the CDR3: TGTGCCAGCAGCTTGGGGCCTGACAACCACAATGAGCAGTTCTTC.

The gene calls are TRBV7-9 and TRBJ2-6; D not resolved. V lost 5 bases, J lost 2 bases, and 13 bases lay in between. The germline gives CDR1 SEHNR, CDR2 FQNEAQ (reference sequence). CDR3 length equals 16 residues. The CDR3 protein is CASSPRSVAGANVLTF. Here the CDR3 DNA reads TGTGCCAGCAGCCCCCGGTCGGTTGCTGGGGCCAACGTCCTGACTTTC.

This chain uses TRBV7-2 with TRBJ2-1; 9 bases match TRBD2. Germline V lookup: CDR1 SGHTA, CDR2 FQGNSA. The CDR3 length is 16 residues. V dropped 3 bases and J dropped 2; count of bases not matched to a gene: 5. The CDR3, as DNA: TGTGCCAGCAGCTTGGAAGCGGGAGGTCCCTACAATGAGCAGTTCTTC. Translated: CASSLEAGGPYNEQFF. The complete variable domain, with remaining parts taken from reference TRBV7-2 and TRBJ2-1, reads GAGVSQSPSNKVTEKGKDVELRCDPISGHTALYWYRQSLGQGLEFLIYFQGNSAPDKSGLPSDRFSAERTGGSVSTLTIQRTQQEDSAVYLCASSLEAGGPYNEQFFGPGTRLTVL.

Only a few counts were recorded for this clone. V usage is TRBV7-9 and J usage is TRBJ1-2; maybe TRBD1 (5 bases). Germline V gene sequence: CDR1 SEHNR, CDR2 FQNEAQ (reference sequence). V lost 1 base to trimming and J lost 7 bases, with 10 bases between them. The CDR3 loop spans 13 amino acids. Here the CDR3 reads CASSLGGLGGYTF. CDR3 DNA sequence: TGTGCCAGCAGCTTAGGGGGACTCGGTGGCTACACCTTC.

This clone was observed a few times. CDR3 residues: CASSPRGTSGGSTDTQYF. CDR3 nucleotide sequence: TGTGCCAGCAGCCCGAGGGGGACTAGCGGGGGGAGCACAGATACGCAGTATTTT. This rearrangement joins TRBV7-2 to TRBJ2-3; TRBD2 matches 15 bases. Germline CDR1 and CDR2: SGHTA and FQGNSA. After removal of 5 bases from V and 0 bases from J, the junction contained 6 bases not matched to a gene. The CDR3 has 18 amino acids.

The chain joins TRBV5-1 to TRBJ2-3; 8 positions match TRBD1. V was clipped by 1 base and J by 6 bases; unmatched bases: 4. The germline V gene has CDR1 SGHRS and CDR2 YFSETQ. The CDR3 has 14 residues. The CDR3 DNA reads TGCGCCAGCAGCTTGCAGGGGGCATGGGATACGCAGTATTTT. Residues: CASSLQGAWDTQYF.

The CDR3 DNA is TGCGCCAGCAGCCGAGAGGACAGGGGGTCTGGGGCCAACGTCCTGACTTTC. Its protein product is CASSREDRGSGANVLTF. This chain joins TRBV4-3 and TRBJ2-6; 10 bases match TRBD1. The CDR3 consists of 17 residues. J was trimmed by 1 base and V by 4 bases; bases with no gene match: 4. Germline CDR1 and CDR2: LGHNA and YSLEER.

The rearrangement uses TRBV27 and TRBJ2-5, with a weak D call TRBD2 (5 bases). CDR1 and CDR2 from the germline V gene are MNHEY and SMNVEV (reference sequence). This CDR3 region has 14 residues. V lost 5 bases and J 6 bases, leaving 16 bases between the germline ends. The CDR3 coding sequence is TGTGCCAGCAGTCCCCGGACTCCTGGAAAGACCCAGTACTTC. As protein: CASSPRTPGKTQYF.

This sequence joins TRBV19 and TRBJ1-2; TRBD1 agrees at 9 bases. V dropped 6 bases and J dropped 3; count of bases not matched to a gene: 5. Germline V lookup: CDR1 LNHDA, CDR2 SQIVND (reference sequence). CDR3 size: 14 residues. CDR3 DNA sequence: TGTGCCAGTAGGAAAGACAGGGGGGACTATGGCTACACCTTC. It translates to CASRKDRGDYGYTF.

The rearrangement uses TRBV12-5 and TRBJ2-1, with 8 bases matching TRBD2. From germline, CDR1 is LGHNT and CDR2 FRNRAP. Unmatched junction bases numbered 2, after V lost 2 bases and J lost 8 bases. CDR3 length: 13 amino acids. CDR3 sequence (DNA): TGTGCTAGTGGTTTGACTAGCGGCCATGAGCAGTTCTTC. This encodes CASGLTSGHEQFF.

The rearrangement uses TRBV19 and TRBJ2-7, with 11 bases that match TRBD2. This CDR3 spans 15 amino acids. Trimming at V came to 1 base and at J to 6 bases, leaving 5 bases not matched to a gene. Germline CDR1 is LNHDA and CDR2 is SQIVND (reference sequence). The CDR3: CASSIGTSGPTEQYF. Here the CDR3 DNA reads TGTGCCAGTAGTATAGGGACTAGCGGGCCTACCGAGCAGTACTTC.

The V gene is TRBV5-1, the J gene TRBJ1-1; D may be TRBD1 (6 bases). Germline CDR1 reads SGHRS; CDR2 reads YFSETQ. The CDR3 contains 19 residues. Trimming stripped 0 bases from V and 0 bases from J, with 21 bases between. The CDR3 sequence: CASSLEGGADSILNTEAFF. CDR3 nucleotide sequence: TGCGCCAGCAGCTTGGAAGGGGGGGCAGACAGTATTCTGAACACTGAAGCTTTCTTT. The whole variable domain, remainder taken from reference TRBV5-1 and TRBJ1-1, is KAGVTQTPRYLIKTRGQQVTLSCSPISGHRSVSWYQQTPGQGLQFLFEYFSETQRNKGNFPGRFSGRQFSNSRSEMNVSTLELGDSALYLCASSLEGGADSILNTEAFFGQGTRLTVV.

The CDR3 DNA sequence: TGTGCCAGCAGCTTTCATGCAGGGGGCGAGCAGTACTTC. The encoded protein is CASSFHAGGEQYF. The chain uses TRBV5-4 and TRBJ2-7; 7 positions match TRBD1. CDR3 size: 13 residues. V lost 2 bases, J lost 6 bases, and 5 bases stayed unmatched. Germline values: CDR1 SGHNT, CDR2 YYREEE (reference sequence).

The CDR3 sequence is CAWSGGDEQYF. The DNA for the CDR3 is TGTGCCTGGAGTGGGGGGGACGAGCAGTACTTC. The chain combines TRBV30 with TRBJ2-7, with D tentatively TRBD2 (6 bases). The CDR3 is 11 residues long. V lost 1 base, J lost 5 bases, and 6 bases lay in between. Germline CDR1 GTSNPN, CDR2 SVGIG (reference sequence).

The chain recombines TRBV6-5 with TRBJ2-1; D is ambiguous. V was cut by 10 bases and J by 0 bases, with 16 bases left in between. This CDR3 region has 15 residues. The germline V gene has CDR1 MNHEY and CDR2 SVGAGI. The CDR3 sequence is CATFRSYGSYNEQFF. CDR3 nucleotide sequence: TGTGCCACCTTTAGAAGTTATGGCTCCTACAATGAGCAGTTCTTC.